This is a list of T cell receptor beta chains from one sample in a study of technical replicates of blood from a few donors. The repertoire was sequenced with immunoSEQ multiplex PCR; TCRdb's copy has only in-frame clones and lacks some. The table shows 60,000 or so clones, with around nine tenths occurring only once. The source material was PBMCs. All receptors derive from a human donor in good health. Some clones in this sample may be carry-over from other donors' samples. The CDR3 runs from the conserved cysteine through the conserved F or W. The order of the fields is D gene, clone size, V gene, J gene, CDR3 protein, CDR3 DNA. A D gene is named only where the DNA matches it firmly. Size values are once, few and many counts, or a class for expanded clones, and some rows have none.

d_gene: .; abundance: .; v_gene: TRBV5-4; j_gene: TRBJ2-5; CDR3aa: CASSFGQQAIQETQYF; CDR3nt: TGTGCCAGCAGCTTTGGGCAACAAGCCATCCAAGAGACCCAGTACTTC
d_gene: .; abundance: once; v_gene: TRBV2; j_gene: TRBJ2-4; CDR3aa: CASSDPLLLHSAVKNIQYF; CDR3nt: TGTGCCAGCAGTGACCCTCTCCTACTGCATTCTGCGGTCAAAAACATTCAGTACTTC
d_gene: TRBD2; abundance: .; v_gene: TRBV11-2; j_gene: TRBJ2-2; CDR3aa: CASTGWAGENTGELFF; CDR3nt: TGTGCCAGCACCGGGTGGGCGGGGGAAAACACCGGGGAGCTGTTTTTT
d_gene: TRBD1; abundance: once; v_gene: TRBV4-2; j_gene: TRBJ1-1; CDR3aa: CASSQPGTGANTEAFF; CDR3nt: TGTGCCAGCAGCCAACCCGGGACAGGGGCGAACACTGAAGCTTTCTTT
d_gene: .; abundance: .; v_gene: TRBV2; j_gene: TRBJ2-5; CDR3aa: CASSIKETQYF; CDR3nt: TGTGCCAGCAGTATTAAAGAGACCCAGTACTTC
d_gene: .; abundance: .; v_gene: TRBV7-8; j_gene: TRBJ1-1; CDR3aa: CASSFAARAINTEAFF; CDR3nt: TGTGCCAGCAGCTTTGCAGCCAGGGCGATCAACACTGAAGCTTTCTTT
d_gene: TRBD2; abundance: .; v_gene: TRBV7-2; j_gene: TRBJ2-5; CDR3aa: CASSQGLAGAQETQYF; CDR3nt: TGTGCCAGCAGCCAGGGGCTAGCGGGGGCCCAAGAGACCCAGTACTTC
d_gene: TRBD1; abundance: .; v_gene: TRBV11-2; j_gene: TRBJ2-7; CDR3aa: CASSLARDRGISYEQYF; CDR3nt: TGTGCCAGCAGCTTAGCGAGGGACAGGGGTATTTCCTACGAGCAGTACTTC
d_gene: .; abundance: .; v_gene: TRBV7-9; j_gene: TRBJ2-7; CDR3aa: CASSPGYEQYF; CDR3nt: TGTGCCAGCAGCCCGGGTTACGAGCAGTACTTC
d_gene: .; abundance: few; v_gene: TRBV15; j_gene: TRBJ2-1; CDR3aa: CATSRITGLNEQFF; CDR3nt: TGTGCCACCAGCAGGATCACAGGGTTGAATGAGCAGTTCTTC
d_gene: TRBD1; abundance: .; v_gene: TRBV4-3; j_gene: TRBJ2-7; CDR3aa: CASSQPGTEFSF; CDR3nt: TGCGCCAGCAGCCAACCCGGGACAGAGTTTTCCTTC
d_gene: .; abundance: .; v_gene: TRBV19; j_gene: TRBJ1-1; CDR3aa: CASSGGRLGDTEAFF; CDR3nt: TGTGCCAGTAGTGGGGGCAGGCTGGGTGACACTGAAGCTTTCTTT
d_gene: .; abundance: few; v_gene: TRBV7-8; j_gene: TRBJ1-1; CDR3aa: CASSLNPRNTEAFF; CDR3nt: TGTGCCAGCAGCTTAAACCCCAGGAACACTGAAGCTTTCTTT
d_gene: TRBD1; abundance: .; v_gene: TRBV10-3; j_gene: TRBJ1-3; CDR3aa: CAISDSGGSGNTIYF; CDR3nt: TGTGCCATCAGTGACTCAGGGGGCTCTGGAAACACCATATATTTT
d_gene: TRBD1; abundance: .; v_gene: TRBV7-2; j_gene: TRBJ2-3; CDR3aa: CASSDRGTADTQYF; CDR3nt: TGTGCCAGCAGCGACAGGGGAACGGCAGATACGCAGTATTTT
d_gene: .; abundance: .; v_gene: TRBV11-3; j_gene: TRBJ2-3; CDR3aa: CASSHGTLETDTQYF; CDR3nt: TGTGCCAGCAGCCACGGGACTCTCGAAACAGATACGCAGTATTTT
d_gene: TRBD1; abundance: .; v_gene: TRBV19; j_gene: TRBJ1-1; CDR3aa: CASSRGTGRTLIEAFF; CDR3nt: TGTGCCAGTAGTAGGGGGACAGGGAGAACATTAATTGAAGCTTTCTTT
d_gene: .; abundance: .; v_gene: TRBV30; j_gene: TRBJ2-2; CDR3aa: CAWSRVSSGELFF; CDR3nt: TGTGCCTGGAGCAGGGTTTCGAGCGGGGAGCTGTTTTTT
d_gene: .; abundance: once; v_gene: TRBV7-2; j_gene: TRBJ1-1; CDR3aa: CASSFQSGPNTEAFF; CDR3nt: TGTGCCAGCAGCTTCCAGTCAGGGCCGAACACTGAAGCTTTCTTT
d_gene: TRBD1; abundance: .; v_gene: TRBV10-3; j_gene: TRBJ1-2; CDR3aa: CAISELPGQEGGYTF; CDR3nt: TGTGCCATCAGTGAGTTACCGGGACAGGAGGGGGGCTACACCTTC
d_gene: TRBD1; abundance: .; v_gene: TRBV30; j_gene: TRBJ1-5; CDR3aa: CAWSLGTGGNQPQHF; CDR3nt: TGTGCCTGGAGTCTGGGGACAGGGGGCAATCAGCCCCAGCATTTT
d_gene: .; abundance: .; v_gene: TRBV7-9; j_gene: TRBJ1-2; CDR3aa: CASSGDKGGYTF; CDR3nt: TGTGCCAGCAGCGGGGACAAAGGGGGCTACACCTTC
d_gene: .; abundance: .; v_gene: TRBV4-2; j_gene: TRBJ2-1; CDR3aa: CASSQGERSNNEQFF; CDR3nt: TGTGCCAGCAGCCAAGGCGAGCGGAGTAACAATGAGCAGTTCTTC
d_gene: .; abundance: once; v_gene: TRBV11-1; j_gene: TRBJ1-2; CDR3aa: CASSRREGNYGYTF; CDR3nt: TGTGCCAGCAGCCGTCGGGAAGGCAACTATGGCTACACCTTC